The next 17 T cell receptor beta chains were all read from a single sample in a study of T cells in Graves' hyperthyroidism and ophthalmopathy. Amplification of TCR beta CDR3 regions used RNA as the template. Initially, a first-round RT-PCR of the TCR CDR3 employed the HTBI primer set. MiXCR, run by TCRdb on the multiplex PCR reads, gives a single entry per CDR3 protein. The sample has 500,000 to 650,000 distinct CDR3 sequences; about 14% are singletons. The sequenced sample consisted of blood. All receptors come from a middle-aged woman with Graves' hyperthyroidism.

This clonotype was found a few times. Here the CDR3 reads CASSPAGGEDQPQHF. The CDR3 bases are TGTGCCAGCAGCCCCGCAGGAGGGGAAGATCAGCCCCAGCATTTT. This chain connects TRBV14 to TRBJ1-5; D might be TRBD1 (5 bases). Looked up from germline, CDR1 is SGHDN and CDR2 is FVKESK. The CDR3 runs to 15 residues. The V end lost 4 bases, the J end lost 5 bases, and 15 bases lay between the germline ends.

This clonotype occurred many times. The rearrangement joins TRBV7-2 to TRBJ2-4; D perhaps matches TRBD2 (5 bases). Germline CDR1 SGHTA, CDR2 FQGNSA. The CDR3 sequence is 14 residues long. V gave up 2 bases and J gave up 7 bases, with 12 bases separating them. The CDR3 DNA reads as TGTGCCAGCAGCTTAATAGAGGGCGGCAACATTCAGTACTTC. It is translated as CASSLIEGGNIQYF.

This clonotype came up many times. The rearrangement uses TRBV7-2 and TRBJ2-2; 7 bases line up with TRBD1. Germline CDR1 is SGHTA and CDR2 is FQGNSA. J was trimmed by 0 bases and V by 5 bases; bases with no gene match: 6. The CDR3 totals 16 residues. In DNA, the CDR3 is TGTGCCAGCAGCCTGACAGGGTCCTCGAACACCGGGGAGCTGTTTTTT. Translated: CASSLTGSSNTGELFF.

This clonotype was seen repeatedly, ten times or more. This chain joins TRBV28 and TRBJ2-1, with 8 bases fitting TRBD1. This CDR3 has 15 amino acids. The V gene's germline CDR1 is MDHEN and CDR2 SYDVKM. V lost 3 bases and J lost 7; bases outside the gene matches: 8. Here the CDR3 DNA reads TGTGCCAGCAGTTTCTCAGGGGGCAGGGGAAATGAGCAGTTCTTC. Residues: CASSFSGGRGNEQFF.

Points on this clonotype: A junction end diverges from the germline sequence, so it may reflect a read error. The genes are TRBV3-1 and TRBJ1-1; D ambiguous. Germline V gene data show CDR1 as LGHDT and CDR2 as YNNKEL (reference sequence). The CDR3 is 13 residues long. CDR3 sequence (DNA): TGTGCCAGCGGCCAAGGAGGACGGACTGAAGCTTTCTTT. This sequence encodes CASGQGGRTEAFF.

This clonotype was picked up many times. The junction departs from the called germline gene at one end, perhaps through a read error. The genes are TRBV5-1 and TRBJ1-5; a possible D gene is TRBD1 (5 bases). The CDR3 consists of 14 residues. The germline V gene encodes CDR1 SGHRS and CDR2 YFSETQ. The DNA for the CDR3 is TGTGCCAGCAGTTTGGGGGGGAGCAATCAGCCCCAGCATTTT. Translated, it gives CASSLGGSNQPQHF.

Many counts were recorded for this clonotype. The J gene is TRBJ2-5, the V gene TRBV20-1; TRBD2 matches at 10 bases. Germline V gene lookup returns CDR1 DFQATT and CDR2 SNEGSKA (reference sequence). The CDR3 extends over 13 amino acids. J lost 7 bases, V lost 1 base, and 3 bases had no gene match. As DNA, the CDR3 is TGCAGTGCTAGAGGGGTAGCGGGAGGGACCCAGTACTTC. It translates to CSARGVAGGTQYF.

In its sample, this clonotype was seen many times. J is TRBJ2-1 and V is TRBV18, with 9 bases aligning to TRBD2. The germline V gene encodes CDR1 KGHSH and CDR2 LQKENI. The CDR3 has 17 amino acids. V lost 3 bases, J lost 4 bases, and 10 bases stayed unmatched. CDR3 in DNA: TGTGCCAGCTCACCTCTCCCCGCGGGAGGGCCTTACAATGAGCAGTTCTTC. Residues: CASSPLPAGGPYNEQFF.

This clonotype was counted at least ten times. The chain is built from TRBV20-1 and TRBJ2-1; no reliable D call. Germline loops: CDR1 DFQATT, CDR2 SNEGSKA (reference sequence). This CDR3 has 13 amino acids. Here the CDR3 reads CMLGRSSYNEQFF. In DNA, the CDR3 is TGCATGCTGGGTAGGAGCTCCTACAATGAGCAGTTCTTC.

This clonotype was counted at least ten times. The rearrangement uses TRBV6-2 or TRBV6-3 and TRBJ2-1; 8 bases fit TRBD2. With V trimmed by 5 bases and J by 6 bases, 9 bases remained unmatched. Looked up from germline, CDR1 is MNHEY and CDR2 is SVGEGT. The CDR3 sequence is 15 residues long. The CDR3 nucleotides read TGTGCCAGCAGTACAAAAGCGGGAGTCACCAATGAGCAGTTCTTC. It specifies CASSTKAGVTNEQFF.

Many counts were recorded for this clonotype. J is TRBJ2-1 and V is TRBV7-2; D remains ambiguous. CDR1 is SGHTA and CDR2 is FQGNSA in the germline V gene. The CDR3 is 15 amino acids. Deletions cut 2 bases from V and 0 bases from J, with 8 bases between. The CDR3 sequence: CASSLPYNSYNEQFF. DNA for the CDR3: TGTGCCAGCAGCTTACCCTACAACTCCTACAATGAGCAGTTCTTC.

This clonotype was seen ten or more times. The chain joins TRBV12-3 or TRBV12-4 to TRBJ2-2; tentatively, D is TRBD1 (6 bases). The ends were cut back, 7 bases at V and 7 bases at J, with 19 bases in the middle. The CDR3 runs 15 residues. The CDR3 region is CASKASGTTYGELFF. Here the CDR3 DNA reads TGTGCCAGCAAAGCTTCCGGGACAACTTACGGGGAGCTGTTTTTT.

Ten or more counts support this clonotype. The chain couples TRBV29-1 to TRBJ2-7, with 14 nucleotides matching TRBD2. The CDR3 loop spans 15 amino acids. V lost 6 bases and J lost 4; bases outside the gene matches: 8. Germline V gene sequence: CDR1 SQVTM, CDR2 ANQGSEA. The CDR3 nucleotides are TGCAGCGTCCTGACTAGCGGGAGGGATAAATACGAGCAGTACTTC. Translating gives CSVLTSGRDKYEQYF.

The chain couples TRBV19 to TRBJ2-7; D not resolved. The CDR3 runs to 11 residues. CDR1 is LNHDA and CDR2 is SQIVND in the germline V gene (reference sequence). The V end was cut by 8 bases, the J end by 3 bases, with 8 bases between. CDR3 in amino acids: CASLCHYEQYF. CDR3 bases: TGTGCCAGTCTGTGCCACTACGAGCAGTACTTC.

This chain links TRBV18 with TRBJ1-4; D is ambiguous. The CDR3 totals 16 residues. Germline V CDR1 and CDR2: KGHSH, LQKENI. Trimming removed 4 bases at V and 0 bases at J, with 12 bases between. CDR3 sequence: CASSRGRVATNEKLFF. In nucleotides, the CDR3 is TGTGCCAGCTCACGGGGTCGAGTTGCAACTAATGAAAAACTGTTTTTT.

This clonotype was observed at least ten times. The rearrangement links TRBV5-1 to TRBJ2-1; 9 bases are shared with TRBD2. Germline lookup yields CDR1 SGHRS and CDR2 YFSETQ. CDR3 length equals 16 residues. The V gene end was trimmed by 0 bases and the J gene end by 7 bases; junction bases not matched to a gene: 8. CDR3 DNA sequence: TGCGCCAGCAGCTTGGAACCTAGCGGGAAACAAAATGAGCAGTTCTTC. Residues: CASSLEPSGKQNEQFF.

This clonotype has at least ten counts. The chain carries TRBV5-1 and TRBJ2-7; D may match TRBD1 or TRBD2 (5 bases each). This CDR3 region has 14 residues. Germline assignment: CDR1 SGHRS and CDR2 YFSETQ. The germline V and J ends were trimmed by 0 bases and 2 bases, with 9 bases remaining between them. CDR3 sequence reads: CASSLGWDPYEQYF. In DNA form, the CDR3 reads TGCGCCAGCAGCTTGGGTTGGGACCCCTACGAGCAGTACTTC.